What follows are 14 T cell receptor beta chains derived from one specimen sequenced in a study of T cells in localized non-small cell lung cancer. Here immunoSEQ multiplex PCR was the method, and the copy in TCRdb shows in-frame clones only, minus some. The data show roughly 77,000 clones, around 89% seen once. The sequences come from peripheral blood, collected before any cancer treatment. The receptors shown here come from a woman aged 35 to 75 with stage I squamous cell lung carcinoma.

The CDR3 region has the DNA TGTGCCAGCAGCTTAGCGGGGGGGCACCAAGAGACCCAGTACTTC. It is translated as CASSLAGGHQETQYF. The rearrangement uses TRBV7-9 and TRBJ2-5; weak D call: TRBD2 (7 bases). V was pared by 0 bases and J by 0 bases, with 8 bases between. This CDR3 contains 15 residues. Germline V CDR1 and CDR2: SEHNR, FQNEAQ (reference sequence).

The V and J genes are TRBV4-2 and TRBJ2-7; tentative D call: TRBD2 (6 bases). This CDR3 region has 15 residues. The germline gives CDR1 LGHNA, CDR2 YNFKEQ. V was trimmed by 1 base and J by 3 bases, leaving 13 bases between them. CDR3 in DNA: TGTGCCAGCAGCCAAGCCTCCGGGACTTTCTACGAGCAGTACTTC. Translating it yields CASSQASGTFYEQYF.

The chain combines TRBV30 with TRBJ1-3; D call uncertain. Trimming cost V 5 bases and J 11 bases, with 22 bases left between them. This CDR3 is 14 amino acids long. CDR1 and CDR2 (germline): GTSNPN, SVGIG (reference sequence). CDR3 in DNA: TGTGCCTGGGGCAGACGGAGCCGTTTTTCACCCATATATTTT. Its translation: CAWGRRSRFSPIYF.

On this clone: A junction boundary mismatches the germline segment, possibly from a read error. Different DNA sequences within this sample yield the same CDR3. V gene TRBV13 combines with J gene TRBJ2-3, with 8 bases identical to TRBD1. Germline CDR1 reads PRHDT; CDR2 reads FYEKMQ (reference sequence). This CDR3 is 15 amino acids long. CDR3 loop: CASSPTGGGADTQYF. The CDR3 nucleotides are TGCGCCAGCAGCCCCACAGGGGGAGGAGCAGATACGCAGTATTTT.

The CDR3 nucleotides read TGCGCCAGCAGCTTGACAGGGGGCGCGGATAATTCACCCCTCCACTTT. Amino acids: CASSLTGGADNSPLHF. The chain recombines TRBV5-1 with TRBJ1-6; 9 bases agree with TRBD1. J lost 5 bases, V lost 1 base, and 4 bases had no gene match. CDR1 is SGHRS, CDR2 YFSETQ, per germline. The CDR3 covers 16 residues.

The CDR3 protein is CASSSGRRGETQYF. The CDR3 DNA reads TGTGCCAGCAGCTCGGGCAGGCGTGGGGAGACCCAGTACTTC. The chain employs TRBV7-9 and TRBJ2-5; D is ambiguous. The germline V gene has CDR1 SEHNR and CDR2 FQNEAQ (reference sequence). The length of the CDR3 is 14 residues. The V end lost 4 bases, the J end lost 5 bases, and 14 bases lay between the germline ends. The entire variable domain, with the rest obtained from reference TRBV7-9 and TRBJ2-5, is as follows: DTGVSQNPRHKITKRGQNVTFRCDPISEHNRLYWYRQTLGQGPEFLTYFQNEAQLEKSRLLSDRFSAERPKGSFSTLEIQRTEQGDSAMYLCASSSGRRGETQYFGPGTRLLVL.

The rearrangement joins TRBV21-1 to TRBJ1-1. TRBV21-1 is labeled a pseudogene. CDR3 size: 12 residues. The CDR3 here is CASSKALGGAFF. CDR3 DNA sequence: TGTGCCAGCAGCAAAGCCTTGGGAGGAGCTTTCTTT.

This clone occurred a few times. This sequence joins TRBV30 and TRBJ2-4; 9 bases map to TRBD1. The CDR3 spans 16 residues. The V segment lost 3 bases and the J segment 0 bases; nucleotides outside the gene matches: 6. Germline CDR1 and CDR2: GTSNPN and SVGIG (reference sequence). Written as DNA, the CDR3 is TGTGCCTGGAGGAAACAGGGGGCCGGAGCCAAAAACATTCAGTACTTC. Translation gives CAWRKQGAGAKNIQYF.

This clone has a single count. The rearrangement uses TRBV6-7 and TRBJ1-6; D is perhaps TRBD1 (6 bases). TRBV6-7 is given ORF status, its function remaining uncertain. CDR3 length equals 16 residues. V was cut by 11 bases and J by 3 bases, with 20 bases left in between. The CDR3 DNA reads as TGTGCCTGGCCACACAGGGTGGCGGACTATAATTCACCCCTCCACTTT. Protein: CAWPHRVADYNSPLHF.

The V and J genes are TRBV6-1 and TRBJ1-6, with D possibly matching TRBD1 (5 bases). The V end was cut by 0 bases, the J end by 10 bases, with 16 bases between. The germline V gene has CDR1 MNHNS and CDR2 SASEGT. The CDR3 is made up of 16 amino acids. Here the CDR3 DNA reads TGTGCCAGCAGTGAAGCGCCGCAGGGCCTGAGCTCACCCCTCCACTTT. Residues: CASSEAPQGLSSPLHF.

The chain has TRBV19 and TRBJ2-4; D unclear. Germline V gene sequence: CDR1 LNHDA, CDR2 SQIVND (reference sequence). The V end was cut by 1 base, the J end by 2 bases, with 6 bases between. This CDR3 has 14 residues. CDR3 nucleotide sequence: TGTGCCAGTAGTATAGGCAGTTCCAAAAACATTCAGTACTTC. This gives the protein CASSIGSSKNIQYF.

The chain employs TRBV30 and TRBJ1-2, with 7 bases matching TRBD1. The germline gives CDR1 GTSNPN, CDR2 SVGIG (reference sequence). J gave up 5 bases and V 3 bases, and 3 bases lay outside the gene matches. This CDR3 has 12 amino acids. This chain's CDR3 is CAWSLQGYGYTF. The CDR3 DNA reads TGTGCCTGGAGCTTACAGGGGTATGGCTACACCTTC.

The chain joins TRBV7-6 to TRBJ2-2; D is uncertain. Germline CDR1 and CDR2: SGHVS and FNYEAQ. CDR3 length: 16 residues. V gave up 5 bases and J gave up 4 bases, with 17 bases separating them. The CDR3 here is CASSNGALTLTGELFF. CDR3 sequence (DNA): TGTGCCAGCAGCAACGGTGCGCTGACCCTCACCGGGGAGCTGTTTTTT.

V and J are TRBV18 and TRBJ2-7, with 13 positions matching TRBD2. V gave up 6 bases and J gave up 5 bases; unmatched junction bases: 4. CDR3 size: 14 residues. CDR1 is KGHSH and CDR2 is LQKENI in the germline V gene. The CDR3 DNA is TGTGCCAGCTCGATGGGACTAGCGGGGAACGAGCAGTACTTC. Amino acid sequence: CASSMGLAGNEQYF.